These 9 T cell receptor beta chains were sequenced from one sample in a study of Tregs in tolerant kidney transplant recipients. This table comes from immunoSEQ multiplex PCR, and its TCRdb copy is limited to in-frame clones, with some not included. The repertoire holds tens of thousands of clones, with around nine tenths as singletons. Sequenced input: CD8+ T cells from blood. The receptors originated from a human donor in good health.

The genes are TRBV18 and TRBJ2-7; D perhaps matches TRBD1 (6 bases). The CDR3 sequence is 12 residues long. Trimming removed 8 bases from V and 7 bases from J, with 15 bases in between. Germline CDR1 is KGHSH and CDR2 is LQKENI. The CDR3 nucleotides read TGTGCCAGCAGAGGGACAACAGTTGAGCAGTACTTC. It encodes CASRGTTVEQYF.

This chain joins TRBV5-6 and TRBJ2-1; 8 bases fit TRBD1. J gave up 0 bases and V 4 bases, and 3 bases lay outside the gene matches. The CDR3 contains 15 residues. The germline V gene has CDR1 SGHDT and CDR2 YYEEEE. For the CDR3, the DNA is TGTGCCAGCAGCCTGGGACAGGCCTCCTACAATGAGCAGTTCTTC. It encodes CASSLGQASYNEQFF.

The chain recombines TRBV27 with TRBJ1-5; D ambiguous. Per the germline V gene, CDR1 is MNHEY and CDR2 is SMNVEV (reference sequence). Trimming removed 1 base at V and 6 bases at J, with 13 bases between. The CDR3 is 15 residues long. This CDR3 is CASSLYPWGTQPQHF. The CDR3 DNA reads TGTGCCAGCAGTTTATACCCTTGGGGAACTCAGCCCCAGCATTTT.

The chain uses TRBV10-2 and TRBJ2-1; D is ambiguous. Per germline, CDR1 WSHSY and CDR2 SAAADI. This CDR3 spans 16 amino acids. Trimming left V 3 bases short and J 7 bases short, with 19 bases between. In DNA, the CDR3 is TGCGCCAGCAGTGATTGGGTCTCGATAGCCGTTAATGAGCAGTTCTTC. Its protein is CASSDWVSIAVNEQFF.

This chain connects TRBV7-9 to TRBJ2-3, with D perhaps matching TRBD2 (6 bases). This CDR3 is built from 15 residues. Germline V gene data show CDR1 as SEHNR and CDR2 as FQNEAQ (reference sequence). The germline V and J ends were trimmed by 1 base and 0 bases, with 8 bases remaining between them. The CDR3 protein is CASSLGLESTDTQYF. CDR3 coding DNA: TGTGCCAGCAGCTTAGGACTAGAGAGCACAGATACGCAGTATTTT.

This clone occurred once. This chain's CDR3 is CASSASGGAEYEQYF. In DNA form, the CDR3 reads TGTGCCAGCAGCGCTAGCGGGGGGGCCGAGTACGAGCAGTACTTC. This sequence joins TRBV9 and TRBJ2-7; 12 bases are a match to TRBD2. This CDR3 has 15 residues. The J segment lost 4 bases and the V segment lost 3 bases, leaving 5 bases of the junction unmatched. In germline, CDR1 is SGDLS, CDR2 YYNGEE.

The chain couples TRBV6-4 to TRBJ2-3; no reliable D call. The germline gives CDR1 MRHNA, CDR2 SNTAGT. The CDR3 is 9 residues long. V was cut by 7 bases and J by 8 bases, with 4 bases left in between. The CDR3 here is CASIGTQYF. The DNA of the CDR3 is TGTGCCAGCATTGGTACGCAGTATTTT.

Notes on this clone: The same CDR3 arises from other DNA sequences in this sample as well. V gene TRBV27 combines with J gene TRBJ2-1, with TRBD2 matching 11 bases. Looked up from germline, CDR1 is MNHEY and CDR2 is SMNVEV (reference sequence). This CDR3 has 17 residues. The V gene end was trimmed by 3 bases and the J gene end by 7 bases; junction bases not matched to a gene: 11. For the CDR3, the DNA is TGTGCCAGCAGTTTTCTAGCGGGGGGCCAGAGGGGGAATGAGCAGTTCTTC. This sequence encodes CASSFLAGGQRGNEQFF.

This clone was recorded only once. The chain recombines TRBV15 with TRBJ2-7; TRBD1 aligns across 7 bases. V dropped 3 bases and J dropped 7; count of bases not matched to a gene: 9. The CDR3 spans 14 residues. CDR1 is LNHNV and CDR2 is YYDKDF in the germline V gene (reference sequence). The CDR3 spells CATSSYRGAEEQYF. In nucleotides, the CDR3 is TGTGCCACCAGCAGTTACAGGGGAGCGGAAGAGCAGTACTTC.